This entry lists 31 T cell receptor beta chains sequenced from one sample in a study of post-analysis software for immune sequencing data. The study, taken as a whole, reports: Five or six TRBV segments were more frequent in patients than controls; TRBV5-6, TRBV5-1 and TRBV20-1 belonged to this group.

Included in the TCR beta cDNA libraries were unique molecular identifiers. TCRdb reprocessed the PCR reads with MiXCR, giving one entry per CDR3 protein. Among roughly 400,000 distinct CDR3 sequences listed, less than 40% were seen once. Their antigen targets remain unknown. The sample comprised blood. These receptors originate from a girl aged 2-15 years with multiple sclerosis.

The sample holds a few counts of this clonotype. This chain links TRBV29-1 with TRBJ2-7; 9 bases are a match to TRBD2. The CDR3 sequence is 17 residues long. J was trimmed by 0 bases and V by 8 bases; bases with no gene match: 17. Germline V CDR1 and CDR2: SQVTM, ANQGSEA. CDR3 in amino acids: CSPRDASGIHPSYEQYF. The CDR3 DNA sequence: TGCAGCCCCAGGGATGCTAGCGGGATTCACCCCTCCTACGAGCAGTACTTC.

The chain couples TRBV19 to TRBJ1-2, with D perhaps matching TRBD1 (5 bases). In germline, CDR1 is LNHDA, CDR2 SQIVND (reference sequence). The CDR3 is 14 residues long. V shed 7 bases and J shed 3 bases, with 15 bases lying between them. This CDR3 is CASNPRDSYYGYTF. CDR3 DNA sequence: TGTGCCAGTAATCCCCGCGACAGTTACTATGGCTACACCTTC.

This sequence joins TRBV2 and TRBJ1-5, with 7 bases matching TRBD1. The CDR3 spans 14 residues. Looked up from germline, CDR1 is SNHLY and CDR2 is FYNNEI. The ends lost 5 bases at V and 4 bases at J; junction bases unmatched: 5. This CDR3 reads CASSWLQGNQPQHF. The CDR3 region has the DNA TGTGCCAGCAGTTGGTTACAGGGGAATCAGCCCCAGCATTTT.

This clonotype turned up a few times. The rearrangement links TRBV29-1 to TRBJ2-3, with 9 bases lining up with TRBD1. The V gene end was trimmed by 4 bases and the J gene end by 4 bases; junction bases not matched to a gene: 9. Germline V gene data show CDR1 as SQVTM and CDR2 as ANQGSEA. This CDR3 is 15 amino acids long. The CDR3 nucleotides are TGCAGCGTTGTTGGGACAGGGAGAGGTGCAGATACGCAGTATTTT. As protein: CSVVGTGRGADTQYF.

The V call is TRBV28, the J call TRBJ1-2; the match to TRBD1 covers 9 bases. V gave up 3 bases and J gave up 0 bases; unmatched junction bases: 8. This CDR3 contains 17 residues. Germline V gene data show CDR1 as MDHEN and CDR2 as SYDVKM. The CDR3 DNA sequence: TGTGCCAGCAGTTTGGGACAGGGAAAGATCGCTAACTATGGCTACACCTTC. It yields the protein CASSLGQGKIANYGYTF.

This clonotype was counted only a few times. The V and J genes are TRBV12-5 and TRBJ2-1, with D uncertain. The V gene lost 6 bases and the J gene lost 3 bases, with 12 bases spanning the gap. The CDR3 length is 14 residues. Germline V lookup: CDR1 LGHNT, CDR2 FRNRAP. This chain's CDR3 is CASGLLTFYNEQFF. The CDR3 nucleotides are TGTGCTAGTGGACTCCTGACTTTCTACAATGAGCAGTTCTTC.

This clonotype was counted a few times. V gene TRBV2 combines with J gene TRBJ2-1; D is unclear. Between the trimmed V and J ends, which lost 10 bases and 8 bases, there was a span of 15 bases. Looked up from germline, CDR1 is SNHLY and CDR2 is FYNNEI. CDR3 size: 12 residues. This CDR3 is CANHDNLDEQFF. The CDR3 nucleotides are TGTGCCAACCATGACAACCTGGATGAGCAGTTCTTC.

There are a few counts of this clonotype. The rearrangement joins TRBV12-3 or TRBV12-4 to TRBJ2-7; D not resolved. V was shortened by 1 base and J by 2 bases, with 9 bases between the two germline ends. This CDR3 contains 14 residues. The CDR3 DNA follows: TGTGCCAGCAGTTTAGGTGCGGTCGCCTACGAGCAGTACTTC. It translates to CASSLGAVAYEQYF.

As regards this clonotype: A clone one base away is much larger, so this may be a read error. V and J are TRBV20-1 and TRBJ2-3, with D uncertain. Germline assignment: CDR1 DFQATT and CDR2 SNEGSKA (reference sequence). This CDR3 has 13 residues. DNA for the CDR3: TGCAGTGCTGACCACGGAGACACAGATGCGCAGTATTTT. Protein sequence: CSADHGDTDAQYF.

V is TRBV6-2 or TRBV6-3 and J is TRBJ2-1; the D call may be TRBD1 or TRBD2 (5 bases each). Germline-derived CDR1 and CDR2 are MNHEY and SVGEGT. The germline V and J ends were trimmed by 1 base and 15 bases, with 16 bases remaining between them. The CDR3 is 13 amino acids. CDR3 DNA sequence: TGTGCCAGCAGTTACTTGCGCCGGGACGTCGGGTTCTTC. Translation gives CASSYLRRDVGFF.

The genes are TRBV20-1 and TRBJ2-1; D unresolved. The CDR3 spans 13 residues. Germline values: CDR1 DFQATT, CDR2 SNEGSKA (reference sequence). V was trimmed by 4 bases and J by 4 bases, leaving 11 bases between them. CDR3 amino acids: CSAIRAQYNEQFF. In nucleotides, the CDR3 is TGCAGTGCTATCCGGGCCCAGTACAATGAGCAGTTCTTC.

In DNA form, the CDR3 reads TGCGCCAGCAGTCAGACAGCCGGGACCTACGAGCAGTACTTC. Translating gives CASSQTAGTYEQYF. The chain couples TRBV5-1 to TRBJ2-7; D tentatively fits TRBD1 or TRBD2 (5 bases each). V lost 5 bases, J lost 2 bases, and 14 bases lay in between. Germline CDR1 is SGHRS and CDR2 is YFSETQ. CDR3 length equals 14 residues.

The V call is TRBV5-1, the J call TRBJ2-7; 9 bases are shared with TRBD2. CDR1 and CDR2 (germline): SGHRS, YFSETQ. The CDR3 has 17 amino acids. Trimming took 0 bases from V and 5 from J; bases not matched to a gene: 12. The CDR3 loop is CASSLGASGTGTDEQYF. For the CDR3, the DNA is TGCGCCAGCAGCTTGGGAGCTAGCGGGACGGGTACAGACGAGCAGTACTTC.

J is TRBJ2-7 and V is TRBV6-5, with no clear D. The V gene lost 7 bases and the J gene lost 0 bases, with 13 bases spanning the gap. Looked up from germline, CDR1 is MNHEY and CDR2 is SVGAGI. The CDR3 covers 14 residues. This chain's CDR3 is CASIPGPSSYEQYF. CDR3 in DNA: TGTGCCAGCATCCCTGGGCCGTCCTCCTACGAGCAGTACTTC.

This clonotype was seen more than once but under ten times. The chain links TRBV7-2 to TRBJ2-1, with 8 nucleotides matching TRBD2. V lost 1 base, J lost 3 bases, and 2 bases stayed unmatched. CDR1 is SGHTA, CDR2 FQGNSA, per germline. The CDR3 runs 15 residues. This CDR3 reads CASSLVGLGYNEQFF. Here the CDR3 DNA reads TGTGCCAGCAGCTTAGTGGGACTAGGCTACAATGAGCAGTTCTTC.

This clonotype occurred a few times. This rearrangement joins TRBV18 to TRBJ2-5; D is unclear. Trimming removed 1 base at V and 2 bases at J, with 8 bases between. The CDR3 runs 14 residues. CDR1 is KGHSH and CDR2 is LQKENI in the germline V gene. The chain's CDR3 is CASSPLHGQETQYF. In nucleotides, the CDR3 is TGTGCCAGCTCACCACTCCACGGTCAAGAGACCCAGTACTTC.

This clonotype was counted between two and nine times. The gene calls are TRBV7-9 and TRBJ1-5; possible D gene TRBD1, 5 bases. Trimming took 3 bases from V and 4 from J, leaving 13 bases between them. The CDR3 runs 15 residues. The germline V gene has CDR1 SEHNR and CDR2 FQNEAQ (reference sequence). CDR3 in amino acids: CASSLGPRGNQPQHF. CDR3 nucleotides: TGTGCCAGCAGCTTGGGCCCGAGGGGAAATCAGCCCCAGCATTTT.

The rearrangement links TRBV2 to TRBJ1-4, with 8 bases lining up with TRBD1. The CDR3 spans 13 residues. The V gene's germline CDR1 is SNHLY and CDR2 FYNNEI. The V segment lost 7 bases and the J segment 7 bases; nucleotides outside the gene matches: 5. The CDR3 spells CASKDREGEKLFF. In nucleotides, the CDR3 is TGTGCCAGCAAGGACAGGGAAGGTGAAAAACTGTTTTTT.

This sequence joins TRBV12-3 or TRBV12-4 and TRBJ1-2; 7 bases match TRBD1. The CDR3 runs 14 residues. V gave up 5 bases and J gave up 2 bases; unmatched junction bases: 5. CDR3 sequence (DNA): TGTGCCAGCAGTCGACAGGGTTGGAACTATGGCTACACCTTC. This translates into CASSRQGWNYGYTF.

This clonotype was seen a handful of times. The rearrangement joins TRBV20-1 to TRBJ2-1; 10 positions agree with TRBD1. V shed 4 bases, J shed 9 bases, and the junction held 18 bases outside the gene matches. The length of the CDR3 is 17 residues. The germline V gene has CDR1 DFQATT and CDR2 SNEGSKA (reference sequence). The CDR3 is CSATGTGEGIAYSEQFF. DNA for the CDR3: TGCAGTGCTACCGGGACAGGGGAGGGGATAGCCTATAGTGAGCAGTTCTTC.

This sequence joins TRBV11-2 and TRBJ1-2; D is perhaps TRBD1 (6 bases). The CDR3 runs 12 residues. Trimming took off 5 bases at V and 8 bases at J, with 12 bases between the two ends. Per the germline V gene, CDR1 is SGHAT and CDR2 is FQNNGV. CDR3 in DNA: TGTGCCAGCAGCCTACAGGGACGGGGCTACACCTTC. Translating gives CASSLQGRGYTF.

With respect to this clonotype: The conserved phenylalanine or tryptophan normally closing the CDR3 is absent here, so this likely arose from a read error. The chain employs TRBV20-1 and TRBJ2-6, with 7 bases identical to TRBD1. Germline V gene data show CDR1 as DFQATT and CDR2 as SNEGSKA (reference sequence). The CDR3 has 16 residues. V trimming: 6 bases; J trimming: 0 bases; junction bases outside the gene matches: 8. The CDR3 region has the DNA TGCAGTGCCCGGGACAGTCAACTCTCTGGGGCCAACGTCCTGACTGTC. Protein product: CSARDSQLSGANVLTV.

The chain carries TRBV20-1 and TRBJ1-1, with 7 nucleotides matching TRBD1. CDR3 size: 11 residues. V shed 7 bases, J shed 9 bases, and the junction held 8 bases outside the gene matches. The germline gives CDR1 DFQATT, CDR2 SNEGSKA (reference sequence). The CDR3 DNA is TGCAGTGTTGGTGGACAGGCGAAAGCTTTCTTT. Translated, it gives CSVGGQAKAFF.

This clonotype has just a few counts. This rearrangement joins TRBV6-1 to TRBJ2-1; 14 nucleotides agree with TRBD2. This CDR3 comprises 19 residues. The V gene's germline CDR1 is MNHNS and CDR2 SASEGT. J gave up 4 bases and V 6 bases, and 14 bases lay outside the gene matches. As DNA, the CDR3 is TGTGCCAGCAGCCCCTCGCTGACTAGCGGGGGGGCAAGGTACAATGAGCAGTTCTTC. Encoded protein: CASSPSLTSGGARYNEQFF.

J is TRBJ2-5 and V is TRBV7-9, with TRBD1 as a possible D gene (5 bases). V gave up 6 bases and J gave up 1 base, with 18 bases separating them. There are 16 residues in the CDR3. Germline lookup yields CDR1 SEHNR and CDR2 FQNEAQ (reference sequence). The DNA of the CDR3 is TGTGCCAGCAGTACAACAGGTTCGGCCTTCCAAGAGACCCAGTACTTC. Amino acid sequence: CASSTTGSAFQETQYF.

The CDR3 DNA reads as TGCAGCGTCCGAAGGGCGCGAATGAGCTCCTACAATGAGCAGTTCTTC. Translation gives CSVRRARMSSYNEQFF. The chain recombines TRBV29-1 with TRBJ2-1, with D unclear. Between the trimmed V and J ends, which lost 6 bases and 0 bases, there was a span of 18 bases. Germline CDR1 is SQVTM and CDR2 is ANQGSEA. The CDR3 covers 16 residues.

The rearrangement links TRBV9 to TRBJ2-3, with D tentatively TRBD1 (5 bases). V lost 0 bases, J lost 4 bases, and 9 bases lay in between. Germline V gene sequence: CDR1 SGDLS, CDR2 YYNGEE. This CDR3 is built from 14 residues. This CDR3 is CASSVELGPDTQYF. The CDR3 DNA reads as TGTGCCAGCAGCGTAGAATTGGGGCCAGATACGCAGTATTTT.

J is TRBJ2-7 and V is TRBV3-1, with D hard to call. Gene TRBJ2-5 matches the end of the DNA better, so the J call may be wrong. The CDR3 has 12 amino acids. CDR1 is LGHDT and CDR2 is YNNKEL in the germline V gene (reference sequence). CDR3 residues: CASSQGVETQYF. CDR3 sequence (DNA): TGTGCCAGCAGCCAAGGTGTCGAGACCCAGTACTTC.

The V gene is TRBV20-1, the J gene TRBJ2-3; 10 bases align to TRBD1. CDR1 and CDR2 (germline): DFQATT, SNEGSKA (reference sequence). This CDR3 is 15 amino acids long. The V and J ends lost 0 bases and 8 bases, in that order; junction bases with no gene match: 8. Written as DNA, the CDR3 is TGCAGTGCTAGAGATACGGGACAGGGGATCGGTACGCAGTATTTT. Translating it yields CSARDTGQGIGTQYF.

Worth noting for this clonotype: A much larger clone differs by one base, so this may be a read error. The V call is TRBV2, the J call TRBJ2-7; possible D gene TRBD1, 6 bases. The better agreement between TRBJ2-5 and the DNA end casts doubt on the J call. This CDR3 is 12 amino acids long. Germline lookup yields CDR1 SNHLY and CDR2 FYNNEI. CDR3 nucleotide sequence: TGTGCCAGCAGGCCAGGGGTAGAGACCCAGTACTTC. Translation gives CASRPGVETQYF.

This clonotype was picked up one time. V usage is TRBV3-1 and J usage is TRBJ2-1; the match to TRBD2 covers 7 bases. Germline loops: CDR1 LGHDT, CDR2 YNNKEL (reference sequence). CDR3 length: 15 residues. V gave up 4 bases and J gave up 6 bases; unmatched junction bases: 9. This CDR3 reads CASSPRLAAPNEQFF. For the CDR3, the DNA is TGTGCCAGCAGCCCGCGACTAGCCGCTCCCAATGAGCAGTTCTTC.